One and the same sample provided the 14 T cell receptor beta chains below, sequenced in a study of T cells after yellow fever vaccination. TCRdb re-derived calls from the 5' RACE reads in MiXCR, one entry per CDR3 protein. The data show 120,000 to 150,000 distinct CDR3 sequences, roughly 8.2% seen once. This sample comprised CD4+ T cells sorted from PBMCs, obtained 5 days after the yellow fever booster vaccination. The source is a man aged 25 to 40 who received the YFV17D yellow fever vaccine.

This clonotype was found a few times. This rearrangement joins TRBV18 to TRBJ2-5; no definite D call. Germline-derived CDR1 and CDR2 are KGHSH and LQKENI. V dropped 0 bases and J dropped 4 bases, with 15 bases sitting between them. CDR3 size: 16 residues. CDR3: CASSPPMSDFGETQYF. The CDR3 DNA is TGTGCCAGCTCACCACCGATGAGCGACTTCGGAGAGACCCAGTACTTC.

This clonotype was counted at least ten times. The genes are TRBV6-2 or TRBV6-3 and TRBJ2-7; D is undetermined. Germline V gene sequence: CDR1 MNHEY, CDR2 SVGEGT. Deletions cut 2 bases from V and 1 base from J, with 9 bases between. This CDR3 has 14 residues. As DNA, the CDR3 is TGTGCCAGCAGTTACCCCGCCAATTCCTACGAGCAGTACTTC. Translated: CASSYPANSYEQYF.

A few counts support this clonotype. The CDR3 coding sequence is TGTGCCAGCAAAATCCCGGGGGGCGGGGGTGAGCAGTTCTTC. Protein: CASKIPGGGGEQFF. The chain combines TRBV7-2 with TRBJ2-1, with D maybe TRBD2 (7 bases). V was cut by 7 bases and J by 9 bases, with 19 bases left in between. CDR1 is SGHTA, CDR2 FQGNSA, per germline. The CDR3 extends over 14 amino acids.

This clonotype was counted at least ten times. V usage is TRBV3-1 and J usage is TRBJ2-7; a weak D match, TRBD2 (6 bases). Trimming removed 4 bases at V and 4 bases at J, with 11 bases between. Germline CDR1 is LGHDT and CDR2 is YNNKEL (reference sequence). This CDR3 has 13 residues. DNA for the CDR3: TGTGCCAGCAGCCGTGGGACTTTATACGAGCAGTACTTC. The encoded protein is CASSRGTLYEQYF.

This clonotype was observed a few times. The gene calls are TRBV21-1 and TRBJ2-7. TRBV21-1 is deemed a pseudogene. There are 14 residues in the CDR3. For the CDR3, the DNA is TGTGCCAGCTTTGACCGCAGAGAAACCTACGAGCAGTACTTC. The encoded protein is CASFDRRETYEQYF.

This clonotype was found a few times. CDR3 protein: CASHRTGGNDYEQYF. CDR3 coding DNA: TGTGCCAGCCATCGTACAGGGGGGAACGACTACGAGCAGTACTTC. The rearrangement uses TRBV6-1 and TRBJ2-7; 8 nucleotides line up with TRBD1. Germline V gene lookup returns CDR1 MNHNS and CDR2 SASEGT. The CDR3 is 15 residues long. After removal of 8 bases from V and 3 bases from J, the junction contained 12 bases not matched to a gene.

With respect to this clonotype: This may stem from a read error, because a much larger clone lies one nucleotide away. This is likely a read error, given that the CDR3 carries no conserved phenylalanine or tryptophan at its end. The chain employs TRBV20-1 and TRBJ2-4; TRBD1 agrees at 9 bases. Germline V gene data show CDR1 as DFQATT and CDR2 as SNEGSKA (reference sequence). The CDR3 sequence is 14 residues long. With V trimmed by 5 bases and J by 0 bases, 2 bases remained unmatched. Written as DNA, the CDR3 is TGCAGTGCTGGACAGGGGTCAGCCAAAAACATTCAGTACTTA. Translated: CSAGQGSAKNIQYL.

This clonotype has a count of ten or more. This chain links TRBV14 with TRBJ2-1; 7 bases map to TRBD2. From germline, CDR1 is SGHDN and CDR2 FVKESK. The CDR3 consists of 16 residues. V gave up 4 bases and J gave up 5 bases; unmatched junction bases: 11. CDR3 nucleotides: TGTGCCAGCAGCCTCGGCGGCGGGAGATCCGACAATGAGCAGTTCTTC. Protein product: CASSLGGGRSDNEQFF.

This rearrangement joins TRBV12-3 or TRBV12-4 to TRBJ1-2; D is undetermined. V was cut by 0 bases and J by 1 base, with 3 bases left in between. CDR3 length: 13 amino acids. CDR3 coding DNA: TGTGCCAGCAGTTTAGCCAGTAACTATGGCTACACCTTC. Protein sequence: CASSLASNYGYTF.

As concerns this clonotype: This may stem from a read error, because a much larger clone lies one nucleotide away. The CDR3 does not close with the conserved phenylalanine or tryptophan, likely indicating a read error. J is TRBJ1-1 and V is TRBV10-3; 9 bases line up with TRBD1. Germline V gene sequence: CDR1 ENHRY, CDR2 SYGVKD. The CDR3 contains 13 residues. J was trimmed by 4 bases and V by 7 bases; bases with no gene match: 4. In DNA form, the CDR3 reads TGTGCCATCAAAGGGACAGGGACCACTGAAGCTTTCCTT. This codes for CAIKGTGTTEAFL.

The table lists this clonotype with many counts. This sequence joins TRBV20-1 and TRBJ2-1; D is unresolved. The CDR3 extends over 12 amino acids. The germline V gene encodes CDR1 DFQATT and CDR2 SNEGSKA (reference sequence). Trimming stripped 3 bases from V and 9 bases from J, with 12 bases between. CDR3 sequence reads: CSARPLDGEQFF. The CDR3 DNA is TGCAGTGCTAGGCCTTTAGACGGTGAGCAGTTCTTC.

About this clonotype itself: A much larger clone differs from this one at a single base, so this may be a read error. This chain links TRBV7-2 with TRBJ2-1; 7 bases agree with TRBD1. This CDR3 has 14 amino acids. The germline V gene has CDR1 SGHTA and CDR2 FQGNSA. CDR3 amino acids: CASSRDSSSNEQFF. The CDR3 nucleotides read TGTGCCAGCTCCCGGGACAGCTCCTCCAATGAGCAGTTCTTC.

This clonotype was found many times. The chain is built from TRBV5-4 and TRBJ2-5; 13 nucleotides align to TRBD2. CDR1 and CDR2 (germline): SGHNT, YYREEE (reference sequence). V gave up 0 bases and J gave up 4 bases; unmatched junction bases: 6. The CDR3 is 17 amino acids. CDR3 DNA: TGTGCCAGCAGCTTGGGGACTAGCGGGAGAGGATTAGAGACCCAGTACTTC. It specifies CASSLGTSGRGLETQYF.

This clonotype appeared many times. The chain has TRBV7-2 and TRBJ2-5, with 7 bases fitting TRBD2. The CDR3 extends over 15 amino acids. Germline CDR1 SGHTA, CDR2 FQGNSA. V gave up 5 bases and J gave up 5 bases; unmatched junction bases: 11. The CDR3 protein is CASSLAGTNGETQYF. CDR3 in DNA: TGTGCCAGCAGCCTGGCCGGGACTAACGGCGAGACCCAGTACTTC. The complete variable domain, with remaining parts taken from reference TRBV7-2 and TRBJ2-5, reads GAGVSQSPSNKVTEKGKDVELRCDPISGHTALYWYRQSLGQGLEFLIYFQGNSAPDKSGLPSDRFSAERTGGSVSTLTIQRTQQEDSAVYLCASSLAGTNGETQYFGPGTRLLVL.